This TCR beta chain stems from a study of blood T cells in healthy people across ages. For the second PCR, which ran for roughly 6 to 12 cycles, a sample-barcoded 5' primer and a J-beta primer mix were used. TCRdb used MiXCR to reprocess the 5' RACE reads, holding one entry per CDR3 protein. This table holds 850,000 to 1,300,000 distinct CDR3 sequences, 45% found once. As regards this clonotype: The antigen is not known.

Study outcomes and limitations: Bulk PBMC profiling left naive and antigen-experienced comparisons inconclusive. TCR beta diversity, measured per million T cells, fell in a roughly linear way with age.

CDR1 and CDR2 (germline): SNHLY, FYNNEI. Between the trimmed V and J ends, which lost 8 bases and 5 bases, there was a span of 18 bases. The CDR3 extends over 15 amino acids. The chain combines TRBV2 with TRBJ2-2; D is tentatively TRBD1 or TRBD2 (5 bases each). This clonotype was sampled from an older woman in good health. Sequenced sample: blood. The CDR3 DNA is TGTGCCAGCGGACGGGACCCTCGATTAACCGGGGAGCTGTTTTTT. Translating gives CASGRDPRLTGELFF.